The T cell receptor (beta chain) described here comes from a study of chemoradiotherapy in HPV16-positive cancers. Study-wide points: During treatment, candidate HPV-specific clones and E7-related motifs expanded in tumor. In HPV16-positive patients, HPV-responsive T-cell expansion tracked better recurrence-free survival.

The repertoire was sequenced with immunoSEQ multiplex PCR; TCRdb's copy has only in-frame clones and lacks some. This table has some 2,200 clones, around four fifths appearing once. With 6 bases clipped from V and 0 bases from J, the junction kept 4 bases outside the gene matches. In germline, CDR1 is MNHEY, CDR2 SVGAGI. The CDR3 sequence is 15 residues long. Repertoires were sampled repeatedly during chemoradiotherapy. Of note for this clone: Its antigen is as yet unknown. Within the sample, other DNA sequences also encode this same CDR3.

The source of this sequence is a human donor with HPV-associated anogenital cancer. The sequences come from tumor tissue, collected from a patient who underwent chemoradiotherapy. This chain connects TRBV6-5 to TRBJ2-3, with 9 bases matching TRBD2. The CDR3 region is CASSRGTSSTDTQYF. Here the CDR3 DNA reads TGTGCCAGCAGCCGCGGGACTAGCAGCACAGATACGCAGTATTTT.